This T cell receptor beta chain was retrieved from a study of blood T cell repertoires in COVID-19. This CDR3 spans 15 amino acids. Losses at the gene ends were 6 bases for V and 8 bases for J; bases not matched to a gene: 11. CDR1 and CDR2 (germline): MNHEY, SVGAGI. Profiled with immunoSEQ multiplex PCR; TCRdb holds only in-frame clones, not every one. The data contain around 200,000 clones, 80% to 90% of them singletons. V and J are TRBV6-5 and TRBJ1-2; 11 bases agree with TRBD1. The TCR comes from a woman older than 75 with acute or convalescent COVID-19. Sequencing used peripheral blood. CDR3 loop: CASRPHPRTGGGYTF. DNA for the CDR3: TGTGCCAGCAGACCCCATCCCCGGACAGGGGGCGGCTACACCTTC.